Presented here are 2 T cell receptor beta chains from one specimen sequenced in a study of PD-L1 blockade in urothelial cancer. Time point described: pretreatment peripheral blood. Libraries were prepared by immunoSEQ multiplex PCR; TCRdb keeps only in-frame clonotypes and omits some of them. The data contain tens of thousands of clones, 81% of them singletons. Sequencing was performed on PBMCs, taken around atezolizumab (anti-PD-L1) treatment. The receptors originated from a man in his 70s with urothelial cancer.

This chain links TRBV7-3 with TRBJ2-2, with D possibly being TRBD1 (5 bases). Germline V gives CDR1 SGHTA, CDR2 FQGTGA. Trimming shortened V by 6 bases and J by 1 base, and 12 bases separated the two germline ends. There are 15 residues in the CDR3. CDR3 protein: CASSPQRGNTGELFF. DNA for the CDR3: TGTGCCAGCAGTCCACAAAGGGGGAACACCGGGGAGCTGTTTTTT.

This clone came up a few times. This chain connects TRBV9 to TRBJ1-1, with D possibly being TRBD1 (6 bases). V gave up 0 bases and J gave up 0 bases, with 12 bases separating them. Looked up from germline, CDR1 is SGDLS and CDR2 is YYNGEE. The length of the CDR3 is 16 residues. The CDR3 DNA reads as TGTGCCAGCAGCGTAGGACAGGTTCACATGAACACTGAAGCTTTCTTT. Protein product: CASSVGQVHMNTEAFF.